This T cell receptor beta chain was obtained from a study of T cells in Graves' hyperthyroidism and ophthalmopathy. V gave up 0 bases and J gave up 4 bases, with 8 bases separating them. The CDR3 loop spans 14 amino acids. The V gene's germline CDR1 is LGHDT and CDR2 YNNKEL (reference sequence). This clonotype has ten or more counts. What it recognizes is unknown. The study, taken as a whole, reports: The model forecast ophthalmopathy, anticipating it by a median 6.5 months before onset.

PBMCs were collected from a roughly 9.7 ml volume of fresh peripheral blood. The TCR beta CDR3 regions underwent amplification using RNA transcripts as the source. Primed by the HTBI set, a first-round RT-PCR was run on the TCR CDR3. TCRdb passed the multiplex PCR reads through MiXCR, listing each CDR3 protein once. The repertoire includes a few hundred thousand distinct CDR3 sequences, 16% of them detected once, and under 3.5% sits in the top ten. The sequence was collected from a woman aged 40 to 50 with Graves' ophthalmopathy. The V call is TRBV3-1, the J call TRBJ2-3; D ambiguous. Sequencing used blood. The CDR3 reads CASSQDRTADTQYF. The CDR3 DNA sequence: TGTGCCAGCAGCCAAGATAGAACGGCAGATACGCAGTATTTT.